This is a list of T cell receptor beta chains from one sample in a study of shared clonotypes between healthy human individuals. Clones were sequenced by immunoSEQ multiplex PCR, and TCRdb holds only the in-frame ones, with some missing. In the table there are some 2,100,000 clones, under 97% of which are singletons. Specimen: naive CD4+ T cells sorted from blood. All receptors derive from a young man in good health. Both conserved end residues are part of each CDR3. D genes are given only for firm matches. A clone size is listed for some rows: how often the clone was seen (once, few, many), or a class if it is expanded.

j_gene | v_gene | d_gene | abundance | CDR3nt | CDR3aa
TRBJ2-2 | TRBV28 | - | - | TGTGCCAGCAGTTCCCCGACCGCAGCGAACACCGGGGAGCTGTTTTTT | CASSSPTAANTGELFF
TRBJ1-5 | TRBV6-1 | - | - | TGTGCCAGCAGTGAAAATTGGGTCCATGGGCCCCAGCATTTT | CASSENWVHGPQHF
TRBJ2-7 | TRBV4-1 | - | once | TGCGCCAGCAGCCAAGAAGCGGCAGGGTTCTCCTACGAGCAGTACTTC | CASSQEAAGFSYEQYF
TRBJ2-3 | TRBV11-2 | - | - | TGTGCCAGCAGCCCCCCGGGGCGCACAGATACGCAGTATTTT | CASSPPGRTDTQYF
TRBJ1-5 | TRBV30 | TRBD1 | - | TGTGCCGAGAGGGACAGGGCGTTCCAGCCCCAGCATTTT | CAERDRAFQPQHF
TRBJ2-5 | TRBV5-4 | - | - | TGTGCCAGCAGCCCCGGCGGGACAGTATCCCTCAAGGAGACCCAGTACTTC | CASSPGGTVSLKETQYF
TRBJ1-1 | TRBV6-1 | - | - | TGTGCCAGCAGTGAAGAGGGGAAGAGGAACACTGAAGCTTTCTTT | CASSEEGKRNTEAFF
TRBJ2-7 | TRBV10-2 | TRBD1 | - | TGCGCCACTACTCGACAGGGGGGCTCCTACGAGCAGTACTTC | CATTRQGGSYEQYF
TRBJ1-2 | TRBV28 | - | - | TGTGCCAGCAGTTTTGAAGACGGGAGTGTTTATGGCTACACCTTC | CASSFEDGSVYGYTF
TRBJ2-2 | TRBV4-3 | - | - | TGCGCCAGCAGCCCGGCAACGGTTACCGGGGAGCTGTTTTTT | CASSPATVTGELFF
TRBJ2-1 | TRBV10-3 | TRBD2 | - | TGTGCCATCAGTCTAGCGGGGGATGAGCAGTTCTTC | CAISLAGDEQFF
TRBJ1-5 | TRBV19 | - | once | TGTGCCAGTAGTATCTCCGGGGTAAGCAATCAGCCCCAGCATTTT | CASSISGVSNQPQHF
TRBJ1-4 | TRBV5-6 | - | once | TGTGCCAGCAGCTCTCGACGGATTAATGAAAAACTGTTTTTT | CASSSRRINEKLFF
TRBJ2-7 | TRBV18 | - | - | TGTGCCAGCTCACCCCCCACCCCCTACGAGCAGTACTTC | CASSPPTPYEQYF
TRBJ1-2 | TRBV23-1 | - | - | TGCGCCAGCAGTCAGTGGGGAAATGGCTACACCTTC | CASSQWGNGYTF
TRBJ1-6 | TRBV5-1 | - | - | TGCGCCAGCAGCTTGGGGGACACCCTAGATAATTCACCCCTCCACTTT | CASSLGDTLDNSPLHF
TRBJ1-2 | TRBV9 | TRBD1 | - | TGTGCCAGCAGCGTAGATGGGACAGAAAGGTATGGCTACACCTTC | CASSVDGTERYGYTF
TRBJ2-1 | TRBV10-2 | TRBD2 | - | TGCGCCAGCTGGACTAGCGGGAGTGCGAGCTCCTACAATGAGCAGTTCTTC | CASWTSGSASSYNEQFF
TRBJ1-1 | TRBV7-2 | - | - | TGTGCCAGCAGCTCCCACCGGGTTCCGAACACTGAAGCTTTCTTT | CASSSHRVPNTEAFF
TRBJ2-3 | TRBV11-2 | - | - | TGTGCCAGCAGCTTAGTGGATGTTCTGAATACGCAGTATTTT | CASSLVDVLNTQYF
TRBJ1-1 | TRBV28 | - | - | TGTGCCAGCAGTTTATGGCAGGGCTTGGGGAAAACTGAAGCTTTCTTT | CASSLWQGLGKTEAFF
TRBJ2-5 | TRBV5-6 | - | - | TGTGCCAGCAGCCGTCGACAGGTGATAGGAGAGACCCAGTACTTC | CASSRRQVIGETQYF
TRBJ2-7 | TRBV19 | TRBD1 | - | TGTGCCAGTAGTATCCAAGGGGGCACGTACGAGCAGTACTTC | CASSIQGGTYEQYF
TRBJ2-3 | TRBV4-3 | - | - | TGCGCCAGCAGCCGGGAGCACAGCGTGCCCTACGATGCTCAGTATTTT | CASSREHSVPYDAQYF
TRBJ1-1 | TRBV6-5 | TRBD1 | once | TGTGCCAGCAGTTACTCGGGACAGTACACTGAAGCTTTCTTT | CASSYSGQYTEAFF
TRBJ2-2 | TRBV12-5 | TRBD1 | - | TGTGCTGCGGACAGGGGGCTGGGCGGGGAGCTGTTTTTT | CAADRGLGGELFF
TRBJ2-1 | TRBV19 | TRBD2 | once | TGTGCCAGTACCGTCCCCTCCCGCGGGGGGCGATACAATGAGCAGTTCTTC | CASTVPSRGGRYNEQFF
TRBJ1-1 | TRBV7-9 | - | - | TGTGCCAGCAGCCGAGGTCCTGAAGCTTTCTTT | CASSRGPEAFF
TRBJ2-1 | TRBV7-9 | - | - | TGTGCCAGTAGGCGGGGTCAGGATTACAATGAGCAGTTCTTC | CASRRGQDYNEQFF
TRBJ1-6 | TRBV27 | TRBD1 | - | TGTGCCAGCAGCCAGGGGACAGATAATTCACCCCTCCACTTT | CASSQGTDNSPLHF
TRBJ2-5 | TRBV30 | - | - | TGTGCCTGGAGTGTATCCAGGGGAGAGACCCAGTACTTC | CAWSVSRGETQYF
TRBJ1-2 | TRBV29-1 | - | - | TGCAGCGTTGAAGGCGGACGGGAGACTAACTATGGCTACACCTTC | CSVEGGRETNYGYTF
TRBJ1-2 | TRBV2 | TRBD1 | - | TGTGCCAGGACACAGTCGACAGGGGGCAACTATGGCTACACCTTC | CARTQSTGGNYGYTF
TRBJ2-4 | TRBV6-1 | - | - | TGTGCCAGCAGTGAATCGGTGCAGGGGGGGACCAAAAACATTCAGTACTTC | CASSESVQGGTKNIQYF
TRBJ2-5 | TRBV13 | TRBD2 | - | TGTGCCAGCAGCCTCGGACTAGAGAAAGAGACCCAGTACTTC | CASSLGLEKETQYF
TRBJ2-7 | TRBV5-1 | - | few | TGCGCCAGCAGTCCCCGGCAGGGGACAAGCTACGAGCAGTACTTC | CASSPRQGTSYEQYF
TRBJ1-2 | TRBV28 | TRBD1 | - | TGTGCCAGCAGGACTCAGGGGGATGGGAACTATGGCTACACCTTC | CASRTQGDGNYGYTF
TRBJ2-1 | TRBV9 | - | - | TGTGCCAGCAGCAAGATCATGAATGAGCAGTTCTTC | CASSKIMNEQFF
TRBJ1-1 | TRBV2 | - | - | TGTGCCAGCAGCGCCGAGAACACTGAAGCTTTCTTT | CASSAENTEAFF
TRBJ1-2 | TRBV6-5 | - | - | TGTGCCAGCAGTTACACACACGCGAACTATGGCTACACCTTC | CASSYTHANYGYTF
TRBJ2-7 | TRBV6-6 | TRBD2 | - | TGTGCCAGCAGTTCCCCCGGGGGGGGGCGAGAGCAGTACTTC | CASSSPGGGREQYF
TRBJ1-1 | TRBV6-1 | - | - | TGTGCCAGCAAAAACGGCCCTGAAGCTTTCTTT | CASKNGPEAFF
TRBJ2-7 | TRBV18 | TRBD1 | - | TGTGCCAGCTCAAACAGGGGGAGCTACGAGCAGTACTTC | CASSNRGSYEQYF
TRBJ2-2 | TRBV11-2 | - | - | TGTGCCAGCAGCTTAGATGGCCTTCCTTCCGGGGAGCTGTTTTTT | CASSLDGLPSGELFF
TRBJ2-3 | TRBV10-2 | TRBD2 | - | TGCGCCAGCACCGGGGGCCCGCTAGCGGGAGTTATAGATACGCAGTATTTT | CASTGGPLAGVIDTQYF
TRBJ2-1 | TRBV7-2 | - | - | TGTGCCAGCAGCTTAGCGTGGGGATCCTACAATGAGCAGTTCTTC | CASSLAWGSYNEQFF
TRBJ2-3 | TRBV27 | TRBD2 | once | TGTGCCAGCAGCATTAGTGCTAGCGGGATGTTCGATACGCAGTATTTT | CASSISASGMFDTQYF
TRBJ1-2 | TRBV2 | TRBD1 | - | TGTGCCAGCAGTGAGACAGGGGCCTATGGCTACACCTTC | CASSETGAYGYTF
TRBJ2-2 | TRBV30 | - | - | TGTGCCTGGAGCCCAGGACAGCCCACCGGGGAGCTGTTTTTT | CAWSPGQPTGELFF
TRBJ1-2 | TRBV30 | - | - | TGTGCCTGGAGGGCAGCTTCTTATGGCTACACCTTC | CAWRAASYGYTF
TRBJ1-1 | TRBV7-2 | - | - | TGTGCCAGCAGAGCAGGACAGATGAACACTGAAGCTTTCTTT | CASRAGQMNTEAFF
TRBJ1-6 | TRBV27 | TRBD1 | once | TGTGCCAGCAGTTTATGGGGACAGTCGAATTCACCCCTCCACTTT | CASSLWGQSNSPLHF
TRBJ2-2 | TRBV18 | TRBD1 | once | TGTGCCAGCTCACCCGACAGGGCGGACACCGGGGAGCTGTTTTTT | CASSPDRADTGELFF
TRBJ1-6 | TRBV7-9 | - | - | TGTGCCAGCAGCTCAGAAGAGGGGTTTAGGAATTCACCCCTCCACTTT | CASSSEEGFRNSPLHF
TRBJ1-2 | TRBV5-1 | TRBD1 | - | TGCGCCAGCAGCCCGTCTAGAGACAGGGTAGAAGGCTACACCTTC | CASSPSRDRVEGYTF